A single sample is the source of the 14 T cell receptor beta chains below, sequenced in a study of cytomegalovirus exposure and HLA in healthy donors. The study ran its PCR with 60 Vbeta and 13 Jbeta primers. The assay was immunoSEQ multiplex PCR, and TCRdb's table has in-frame clones only and misses some. The sample records some 110,000 clones, around 82% being singletons. Sequencing used PBMCs. All receptors derive from a man aged 35 to 55 in good health and CMV-seronegative.

The chain uses TRBV7-2 and TRBJ1-1, with 10 bases that match TRBD1. This CDR3 is 18 amino acids long. From germline, CDR1 is SGHTA and CDR2 FQGNSA. Trimming at V came to 5 bases and at J to 1 base, leaving 13 bases not matched to a gene. CDR3 sequence reads: CASSPRTGGEVRNTEAFF. The CDR3, as DNA: TGTGCCAGCAGCCCGCGGACAGGGGGAGAAGTGCGGAACACTGAAGCTTTCTTT.

This chain uses TRBV27 with TRBJ2-5; TRBD1 agrees at 9 bases. The end of the DNA aligns better with TRBJ2-7, so the J call may be wrong. Germline V lookup: CDR1 MNHEY, CDR2 SMNVEV (reference sequence). The CDR3 is made up of 15 amino acids. CDR3 residues: CASSRAGTGTYEQYF. CDR3 nucleotides: TGTGCCAGCAGCCGGGCTGGGACAGGGACCTACGAGCAGTACTTC.

The chain joins TRBV7-2 to TRBJ2-2, with TRBD1 as a possible D gene (5 bases). The germline V gene encodes CDR1 SGHTA and CDR2 FQGNSA. The CDR3 spans 13 residues. Trimming took off 5 bases at V and 6 bases at J, with 10 bases between the two ends. CDR3 residues: CASSLRQPGELFF. The CDR3 DNA reads as TGTGCCAGCAGCCTGAGACAGCCCGGGGAGCTGTTTTTT.

This chain joins TRBV6-5 and TRBJ2-3; D perhaps matches TRBD2 (6 bases). The germline gives CDR1 MNHEY, CDR2 SVGAGI. V lost 9 bases and J 6 bases, leaving 22 bases between the germline ends. This CDR3 region has 15 residues. DNA for the CDR3: TGTGCCAGAAGCCCTGGAGGGGTAGGGACTGATACGCAGTATTTT. Residues: CARSPGGVGTDTQYF.

The CDR3 bases are TGCGCCAGCAGCGCGACAGGGGGTAGTGAAAAACTGTTTTTT. Translating it yields CASSATGGSEKLFF. V is TRBV5-1 and J is TRBJ1-4; 9 bases match TRBD1. The germline CDR1 and CDR2 sequences are SGHRS and YFSETQ. The CDR3 totals 14 residues. V gave up 4 bases and J gave up 7 bases; unmatched junction bases: 5. The variable domain in full, with the rest retrieved from reference TRBV5-1 and TRBJ1-4, is KAGVTQTPRYLIKTRGQQVTLSCSPISGHRSVSWYQQTPGQGLQFLFEYFSETQRNKGNFPGRFSGRQFSNSRSEMNVSTLELGDSALYLCASSATGGSEKLFFGSGTQLSVL.

This chain joins TRBV9 and TRBJ1-2; D uncertain. The CDR3 extends over 13 amino acids. V lost 0 bases, J lost 8 bases, and 11 bases lay in between. The germline gives CDR1 SGDLS, CDR2 YYNGEE. The CDR3 protein is CASSVEEGYGYTF. DNA of the CDR3: TGTGCCAGCAGCGTAGAGGAGGGCTACGGCTACACCTTC.

The rearrangement uses TRBV6-6 and TRBJ1-2; TRBD1 matches 9 bases. The CDR3 contains 15 residues. V was clipped by 6 bases and J by 6 bases; unmatched bases: 11. Germline-derived CDR1 and CDR2 are MNHNY and SVGAGI (reference sequence). CDR3 residues: CASSLLGTGFDGYTF. CDR3 DNA: TGTGCCAGCAGCCTCCTGGGGACAGGGTTTGATGGCTACACCTTC.

Only a few counts were recorded for this clone. The V gene is TRBV4-2, the J gene TRBJ2-7; D possibly corresponds to TRBD1 (6 bases). The V and J ends lost 0 bases and 5 bases respectively, with 14 bases between them. This CDR3 comprises 15 residues. Germline assignment: CDR1 LGHNA and CDR2 YNFKEQ. Here the CDR3 reads CASSQDDSDRDEQYF. CDR3 DNA: TGTGCCAGCAGCCAAGACGATTCGGACAGAGACGAGCAGTACTTC.

The rearrangement uses TRBV2 and TRBJ2-5; TRBD2 matches at 8 bases. The end of the DNA is better explained by TRBJ2-7, so the J call may be wrong. The CDR3 has 14 amino acids. The V gene's germline CDR1 is SNHLY and CDR2 FYNNEI. CDR3: CASSSGGGDYEQYF. CDR3 nucleotides: TGTGCCAGCAGCAGCGGGGGTGGGGACTACGAGCAGTACTTC.

The chain joins TRBV6-6 to TRBJ2-7; D perhaps matches TRBD1 (5 bases). The V end was cut by 7 bases, the J end by 2 bases, with 21 bases between. Germline values: CDR1 MNHNY, CDR2 SVGAGI (reference sequence). The CDR3 is 16 residues long. This chain's CDR3 is CASILSGGGQAYEQYF. The DNA for the CDR3 is TGTGCCAGCATTTTATCCGGTGGCGGACAAGCCTACGAGCAGTACTTC.

The rearrangement uses TRBV7-9 and TRBJ1-6, with TRBD1 as a possible D gene (5 bases). Per germline, CDR1 SEHNR and CDR2 FQNEAQ (reference sequence). The CDR3 spans 15 residues. V lost 1 base and J lost 9, with 13 bases in between. The CDR3, as DNA: TGTGCCAGCAGCTTAGTGGCAGGGATGGGTTCACCCCTCCACTTT. Encoded protein: CASSLVAGMGSPLHF.

The genes are TRBV9 and TRBJ2-1; 8 bases align to TRBD2. Germline trimming cut 7 bases from V and 3 bases from J; bases unmatched to any gene: 9. This CDR3 is 15 amino acids long. The germline gives CDR1 SGDLS, CDR2 YYNGEE. The DNA for the CDR3 is TGTGCCAGCGCATCTCGAGCGGGGGTCTACAATGAGCAGTTCTTC. It specifies CASASRAGVYNEQFF.

Here the CDR3 DNA reads TGCGCCAGCAGCCAAGACTACTCCTTTAGCACAGATACGCAGTATTTT. It translates to CASSQDYSFSTDTQYF. V and J are TRBV4-3 and TRBJ2-3; the D is unclear. CDR1 and CDR2 from the germline V gene are LGHNA and YSLEER. V gave up 0 bases and J gave up 0 bases, with 10 bases separating them. The CDR3 is made up of 16 amino acids.

A few counts support this clone. The CDR3 DNA reads as TGCGCCAGCAGCTTGGGGGGACTAGCGGGGGGCATTCAGTACTTC. Its protein is CASSLGGLAGGIQYF. This sequence joins TRBV5-1 and TRBJ2-4, with TRBD2 matching 15 bases. Germline V gene lookup returns CDR1 SGHRS and CDR2 YFSETQ. The CDR3 sequence is 15 residues long. After removal of 0 bases from V and 9 bases from J, the junction contained 1 base not matched to a gene.